The rows below give T cell receptor beta chains drawn from one sample of a study of graft-versus-host responses after intestinal transplantation. No antigen has been identified for these receptors. Some clones are missing from TCRdb's copy, which holds only in-frame ones; the method was immunoSEQ multiplex PCR. The profile shows approximately 46,000 clones, less than 85% of them singletons. This specimen was unstimulated CD4+ T cells sorted from spleen or lymph node cells, taken before transplant. The receptors derive from a human donor who was the organ donor for an intestinal transplant. The CDR3 runs from the conserved cysteine through the conserved F or W. D genes are given only for firm matches. Part of the rows lack a size; the others show once, few, many or a class for expanded clones.

size,V,J,D,CDR3,DNA
.,TRBV5-5,TRBJ2-3,.,CASLSRPSTDTQYF,TGTGCCAGCTTGTCCAGACCTAGCACAGATACGCAGTATTTT
few,TRBV7-2,TRBJ2-3,TRBD2,CASSLRLAGPTDTQYF,TGTGCCAGCAGCTTACGGCTAGCGGGTCCCACAGATACGCAGTATTTT
.,TRBV5-1,TRBJ2-1,.,CASRGGTPYNEQFF,TGCGCCAGCAGGGGCGGGACCCCCTACAATGAGCAGTTCTTC
.,TRBV5-1,TRBJ1-3,.,CASSLVDSGNTIYF,TGCGCCAGCAGCTTGGTGGACTCTGGAAACACCATATATTTT
once,TRBV6-5,TRBJ1-2,.,CASSYSTQRGYTF,TGTGCCAGCAGTTACTCCACACAGAGGGGCTACACCTTC
.,TRBV6-5,TRBJ2-5,.,CASSYFQGRETQYF,TGTGCCAGCAGTTACTTTCAGGGAAGAGAGACCCAGTACTTC
.,TRBV19,TRBJ2-5,TRBD2,CASSWRWGREGETQYF,TGTGCCAGTAGTTGGAGGTGGGGCAGGGAGGGGGAGACCCAGTACTTC
.,TRBV7-6,TRBJ2-3,TRBD2,CASSPRLAGGLGDTQYF,TGTGCCAGCAGCCCCCGACTAGCGGGAGGGTTAGGGGATACGCAGTATTTT
.,TRBV9,TRBJ2-3,.,CASSWRHTDTQYF,TGTGCCAGCAGCTGGCGCCACACAGATACGCAGTATTTT
.,TRBV10-1,TRBJ2-7,.,CASSPLASSYEQYF,TGCGCCAGCAGTCCCCTGGCCAGCTCCTACGAGCAGTACTTC
.,TRBV7-2,TRBJ2-2,.,CASSPPRVGNTGELFF,TGTGCCAGCAGCCCCCCTCGGGTGGGAAACACCGGGGAGCTGTTTTTT
few,TRBV9,TRBJ2-3,.,CASSVGGAPGDTQYF,TGTGCCAGCAGCGTTGGGGGGGCCCCGGGAGATACGCAGTATTTT
.,TRBV4-1,TRBJ2-3,TRBD2,CASSQAGLAGRTDTQYF,TGCGCCAGCAGCCAAGCGGGGCTAGCGGGGCGCACAGATACGCAGTATTTT
once,TRBV21-1,TRBJ1-5,.,CASSNGGRDSNQPQHF,TGTGCCAGCAGCAACGGGGGCAGGGATAGCAATCAGCCCCAGCATTTT
once,TRBV6-4,TRBJ1-1,TRBD1,CAGGQVSGLVTEAFF,TGTGCCGGGGGACAGGTTTCCGGCCTCGTCACTGAAGCTTTCTTT
.,TRBV8-2,TRBJ2-6,.,CGKVARITQSRANVLTF,TGTGGCAAAGTGGCAAGGATAACACAAAGCCGGGCCAACGTCCTGACTTTC
.,TRBV7-9,TRBJ2-3,.,CASSLASTDTQYF,TGTGCCAGCAGCTTAGCTAGCACAGATACGCAGTATTTT
.,TRBV5-1,TRBJ2-7,TRBD2,CASSSRTSGGHYEQYF,TGCGCCAGCAGCTCGCGGACTAGCGGGGGGCACTACGAGCAGTACTTC
.,TRBV6-1,TRBJ1-1,.,CASSELRGPVTEAFF,TGTGCCAGCAGTGAACTCCGAGGGCCGGTCACTGAAGCTTTCTTT
.,TRBV2,TRBJ1-1,.,CASSKEGLTEAFF,TGTGCCAGCAGCAAAGAGGGCTTGACTGAAGCTTTCTTT
.,TRBV5-8,TRBJ1-6,.,CASSPLTTDNSPLHF,TGTGCCAGCAGCCCACTGACTACCGATAATTCACCCCTCCACTTT
once,TRBV4-1,TRBJ2-4,TRBD1,CASSQDRDRGRVAKNIQYF,TGCGCCAGCAGCCAAGATAGGGACAGGGGTCGCGTGGCCAAAAACATTCAGTACTTC
.,TRBV25-1,TRBJ2-5,.,CASSRTVSPETQYF,TGTGCCAGCAGCAGGACAGTATCGCCAGAGACCCAGTACTTC
.,TRBV5-1,TRBJ2-7,.,CASRGAYEQYF,TGCGCCAGTCGTGGCGCCTACGAGCAGTACTTC
.,TRBV30,TRBJ2-5,TRBD1,CAWTRDRGRETQYF,TGTGCCTGGACCCGGGACAGGGGGCGTGAGACCCAGTACTTC
once,TRBV6-6,TRBJ2-7,TRBD2,CASSPAGGLFYEQYF,TGTGCCAGCAGTCCCGCGGGGGGACTATTCTACGAGCAGTACTTC
.,TRBV7-6,TRBJ2-1,.,CASSKKGGADNEQFF,TGTGCCAGCAGCAAGAAGGGGGGGGCAGACAATGAGCAGTTCTTC
.,TRBV5-1,TRBJ2-3,.,CASSLLADTQYF,TGCGCCAGCAGCTTACTAGCAGATACGCAGTATTTT
.,TRBV2,TRBJ1-2,.,CASRRGGGGYTF,TGTGCCAGCAGGCGTGGCGGGGGTGGCTACACCTTC
few,TRBV5-4,TRBJ2-5,.,CASSPRSSLGETQYF,TGTGCCAGCAGCCCACGGAGCTCCCTAGGGGAGACCCAGTACTTC
.,TRBV6-5,TRBJ2-1,TRBD2,CASSVLAAYNEQFF,TGTGCCAGCAGTGTACTAGCGGCTTACAATGAGCAGTTCTTC
once,TRBV11-2,TRBJ2-7,.,CASSPRGFGEQYF,TGTGCCAGCAGCCCCCGGGGGTTCGGAGAGCAGTACTTC
.,TRBV4-3,TRBJ1-4,TRBD1,CASSRNAGGREKLFF,TGCGCCAGCAGCCGAAACGCAGGGGGTAGAGAAAAACTGTTTTTT
.,TRBV7-9,TRBJ1-1,.,CASSPTGRGTEAFF,TGTGCCAGCAGCCCTACGGGGCGGGGCACTGAAGCTTTCTTT
.,TRBV10-1,TRBJ2-7,TRBD1,CASSPTGVGEQYF,TGCGCCAGCAGCCCGACAGGGGTCGGCGAGCAGTACTTC
.,TRBV18,TRBJ2-3,TRBD2,CASSPKTSGRPSSTDTQYF,TGTGCCAGCTCACCCAAGACTAGCGGGAGGCCCTCTAGCACAGATACGCAGTATTTT
once,TRBV7-2,TRBJ2-1,TRBD1,CASSRDRGYNEQFF,TGTGCCAGCAGCCGGGACAGGGGTTACAATGAGCAGTTCTTC
.,TRBV6-1,TRBJ2-1,TRBD2,CASRGLAGSNEQFF,TGTGCCAGCAGGGGACTAGCGGGAAGCAATGAGCAGTTCTTC
.,TRBV9,TRBJ2-3,.,CASSVDPSTDTQYF,TGTGCCAGCAGCGTAGACCCGAGCACAGATACGCAGTATTTT
.,TRBV5-6,TRBJ2-1,TRBD2,CASIRGLAAYNEQFF,TGTGCCAGCATCCGGGGACTAGCGGCCTACAATGAGCAGTTCTTC
few,TRBV5-1,TRBJ2-7,TRBD2,CASSQGLAGPYEQYF,TGCGCCAGCAGCCAAGGGCTAGCGGGCCCCTACGAGCAGTACTTC
.,TRBV6-5,TRBJ2-7,.,CASSFGGPGEQYF,TGTGCCAGCAGTTTCGGGGGGCCAGGCGAGCAGTACTTC
.,TRBV6-1,TRBJ1-4,TRBD1,CASKGQDDEKLFF,TGTGCCAGCAAGGGACAGGATGATGAAAAACTGTTTTTT
.,TRBV18,TRBJ2-4,TRBD1,CASSPQSPGGLMVNIQYF,TGTGCCAGCTCACCACAGTCCCCAGGGGGCCTGATGGTAAACATTCAGTACTTC
.,TRBV7-8,TRBJ1-2,.,CASSPSTANYGYTF,TGTGCCAGCAGCCCTTCGACAGCTAACTATGGCTACACCTTC
.,TRBV7-2,TRBJ2-1,.,CASSHPSRTTRYEQFF,TGTGCCAGCAGCCACCCATCAAGGACGACTAGATATGAGCAGTTCTTC
.,TRBV15,TRBJ1-1,.,CATNEGGVDSHGAFF,TGTGCCACCAATGAGGGGGGTGTAGATTCTCATGGAGCTTTCTTT
few,TRBV5-1,TRBJ2-7,TRBD2,CASSLEVAGGRDEQYF,TGCGCCAGCAGCTTGGAGGTTGCGGGGGGGCGCGACGAGCAGTACTTC
.,TRBV14,TRBJ2-3,TRBD1,CASSRPIGQGRRADTQYF,TGTGCCAGCAGCCGACCCATTGGACAGGGAAGGCGGGCAGATACGCAGTATTTT
.,TRBV14,TRBJ2-1,.,CASSRGGGVEQFF,TGTGCCAGCAGCCGCGGTGGGGGCGTTGAGCAGTTCTTC
once,TRBV29-1,TRBJ2-7,TRBD2,CSVPSISGGAGEQYF,TGCAGCGTTCCCAGCATTAGCGGGGGGGCCGGTGAGCAGTACTTC
.,TRBV6-1,TRBJ1-1,.,CASSNRLGAEAFF,TGTGCCAGCAGTAACAGGCTAGGGGCGGAAGCTTTCTTT
few,TRBV12-5,TRBJ2-2,.,CASGPLGTGELFF,TGTGCTAGTGGCCCCCTCGGGACCGGGGAGCTGTTTTTT
.,TRBV5-1,TRBJ2-3,.,CASSLAGLGTDTQYF,TGCGCCAGCAGCTTGGCAGGGCTTGGCACAGATACGCAGTATTTT
.,TRBV19,TRBJ1-1,.,CASSIGPKGSNTEAFF,TGTGCCAGTAGTATAGGCCCTAAAGGGTCTAACACTGAAGCTTTCTTT
.,TRBV11-3,TRBJ1-1,TRBD1,CASSVEPQTGTVEAFF,TGTGCCAGCAGCGTAGAACCCCAGACAGGGACCGTTGAAGCTTTCTTT